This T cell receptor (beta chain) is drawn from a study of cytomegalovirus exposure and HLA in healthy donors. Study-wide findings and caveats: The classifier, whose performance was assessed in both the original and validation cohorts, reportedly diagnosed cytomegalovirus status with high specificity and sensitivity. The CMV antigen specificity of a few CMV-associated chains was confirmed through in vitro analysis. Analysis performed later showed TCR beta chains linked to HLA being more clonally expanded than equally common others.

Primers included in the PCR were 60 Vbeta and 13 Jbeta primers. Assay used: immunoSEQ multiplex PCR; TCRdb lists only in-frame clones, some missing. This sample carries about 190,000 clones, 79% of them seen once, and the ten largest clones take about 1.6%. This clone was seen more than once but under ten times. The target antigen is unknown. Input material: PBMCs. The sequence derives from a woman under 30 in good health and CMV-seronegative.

The CDR3 region is CASSLPLAGGNEQFF. The CDR3 DNA reads TGTGCCAGCAGCTTACCACTAGCGGGGGGCAATGAGCAGTTCTTC. V and J are TRBV7-2 and TRBJ2-1; 12 bases agree with TRBD2. V lost 2 bases to trimming and J lost 6 bases; unmatched junction nucleotides: 2. CDR3 length: 15 residues. CDR1 and CDR2 from the germline V gene are SGHTA and FQGNSA.